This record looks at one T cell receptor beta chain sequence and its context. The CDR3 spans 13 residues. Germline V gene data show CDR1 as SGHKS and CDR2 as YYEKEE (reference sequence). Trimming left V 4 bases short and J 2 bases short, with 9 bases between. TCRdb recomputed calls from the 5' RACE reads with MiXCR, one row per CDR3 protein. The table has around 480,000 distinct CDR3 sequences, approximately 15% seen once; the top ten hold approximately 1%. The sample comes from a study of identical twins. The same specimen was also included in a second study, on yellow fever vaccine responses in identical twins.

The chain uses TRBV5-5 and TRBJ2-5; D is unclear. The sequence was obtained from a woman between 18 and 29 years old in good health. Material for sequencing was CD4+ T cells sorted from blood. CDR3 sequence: CASSPLAQETQYF. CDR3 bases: TGTGCCAGCAGCCCGCTGGCTCAAGAGACCCAGTACTTC.